A selection of T cell receptor beta chains follows, all from one sample in a study of T cell clonotyping in hematopoietic cell transplantation. Generated by immunoSEQ multiplex PCR, the TCRdb table keeps only in-frame clones and is missing some. This table holds tens of thousands of clones, less than 85% found once. Material: peripheral blood mononuclear cells, obtained before stem cell transplant. These receptor sequences come from a man aged 55 to 69 with acute myeloid leukemia. Some clones in this sample may be carry-over from other donors' samples. The CDR3 runs from the conserved cysteine through the conserved F or W. Fields, in order: clone size, D gene, V gene, J gene, CDR3 DNA, CDR3 protein. The D gene is left open where the match is weak. Size is stated for part of the rows, as once, few or many counts, or as a class when the clone is expanded.

>-|TRBD1|TRBV9|TRBJ2-1
TGTGCCAGCAGCGCACAGGGGGCTTCCTACAATGAGCAGTTCTTC
CASSAQGASYNEQFF
>-|-|TRBV6-6|TRBJ2-7
TGTGCCAGCAGTTACCAGGTAGAGGCAGGGCCCTACGAGCAGTACTTC
CASSYQVEAGPYEQYF
>-|-|TRBV2|TRBJ1-1
TGTGCCAGCAGTGAAGGGATAGGCAGGGCGAACACTGAAGCTTTCTTT
CASSEGIGRANTEAFF
>-|-|TRBV19|TRBJ1-1
TGTGCCAGTGCCTACACAAAGAACACTGAAGCTTTCTTT
CASAYTKNTEAFF
>once|-|TRBV6-5|TRBJ1-2
TGTGCCAGCCAAGGGCCGCCGAACTATGGCTACACCTTC
CASQGPPNYGYTF
>-|-|TRBV29-1|TRBJ2-3
TGCAGCGTTGTCGAGGGGGGTTTAGATACGCAGTATTTT
CSVVEGGLDTQYF
>-|-|TRBV11-2|TRBJ2-5
TGTGCCAGCAGCTTAGGGGGGACGGATCAAGAGACCCAGTACTTC
CASSLGGTDQETQYF
>-|-|TRBV6-5|TRBJ1-5
TGTGCCAGCAGGAGAACAGGTTCGGGCAATCAGCCCCAGCATTTT
CASRRTGSGNQPQHF
>once|TRBD2|TRBV28|TRBJ2-7
TGTGCCAGCAGAATTACTAGCGGTCGCTCCTACGAGCAGTACTTC
CASRITSGRSYEQYF
>-|-|TRBV5-1|TRBJ1-6
TGCGCCAGCAGCTTGCGTCAGGGCAATTCACCCCTCCACTTT
CASSLRQGNSPLHF
>-|-|TRBV28|TRBJ1-5
TGTGCCAGTTCTGCCCCAGGGAGGAATAGCAATCAGCCCCAGCATTTT
CASSAPGRNSNQPQHF
>few|-|TRBV5-4|TRBJ1-6
TGTGCCAGCAGCCCAGGAGATTTCCCCTCTATCGGGGCCCTCCACTTT
CASSPGDFPSIGALHF
>-|TRBD2|TRBV30|TRBJ2-3
TGTGCCTGGAGCCGCAGGGAGGGAGATACGCAGTATTTT
CAWSRREGDTQYF
>-|TRBD1|TRBV28|TRBJ1-6
TGTGCCAGCAGTTTACCCCGGACAGGGAATAATTCACCCCTCCACTTT
CASSLPRTGNNSPLHF
>-|TRBD1|TRBV5-4|TRBJ2-7
TGTGCCAGCAGCCCCGTGGGACAGGGTTACGAGCAGTACTTC
CASSPVGQGYEQYF
>-|-|TRBV4-1|TRBJ2-7
TGCGCCAGCAGCCAAGTAAGGCTGTACGAGCAGTACTTC
CASSQVRLYEQYF
>-|TRBD2|TRBV6-1|TRBJ2-1
TGTGCCAACATTCCCGTTGCGGGGGGACCTAATGAGCAGTTCTTC
CANIPVAGGPNEQFF
>once|-|TRBV28|TRBJ1-4
TGTGCCAGCACCGGGACCGCTCGGGAAAAACTGTTTTTT
CASTGTAREKLFF
>-|-|TRBV5-4|TRBJ1-2
TGTGCCAGCAGCTTGGAGGTCTATGGCTACACCTTC
CASSLEVYGYTF